A single T cell receptor beta chain is shown here with its context. This specimen comes from a study of blood T cell repertoires in COVID-19. The junction had 5 bases not matched to a gene; V was cut back by 0 bases and J by 5 bases. CDR1 is SGHRS, CDR2 YFSETQ, per germline. The CDR3 has 15 residues. Sequenced by immunoSEQ multiplex PCR; TCRdb stores in-frame clones only, minus some. Here the sample spans fewer than 500,000 clones, roughly nine tenths being singletons. The source material was PBMCs or T cells enriched from blood (not recorded which). The receptor was isolated from a woman in her late teens or twenties with acute COVID-19. The chain combines TRBV5-1 with TRBJ1-1, with 9 bases aligning to TRBD1. Here the CDR3 DNA reads TGCGCCAGCAGCTTGGAGGGACAGGGTTGGACTGAAGCTTTCTTT. Amino acids: CASSLEGQGWTEAFF.